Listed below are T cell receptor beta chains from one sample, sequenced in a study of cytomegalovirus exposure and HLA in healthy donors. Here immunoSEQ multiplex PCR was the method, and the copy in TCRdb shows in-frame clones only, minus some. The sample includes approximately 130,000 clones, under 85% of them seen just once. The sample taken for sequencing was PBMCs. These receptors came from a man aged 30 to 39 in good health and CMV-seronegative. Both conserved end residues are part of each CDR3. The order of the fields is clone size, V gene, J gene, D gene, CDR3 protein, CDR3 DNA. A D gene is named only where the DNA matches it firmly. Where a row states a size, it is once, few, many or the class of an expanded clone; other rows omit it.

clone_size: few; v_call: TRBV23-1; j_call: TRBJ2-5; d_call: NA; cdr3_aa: CASRGHQRETQYF; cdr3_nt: TGCGCCAGCAGGGGACATCAGAGAGAGACCCAGTACTTC
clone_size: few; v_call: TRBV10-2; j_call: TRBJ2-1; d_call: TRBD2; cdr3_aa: CASRLAGAYNEQFF; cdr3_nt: TGCGCCAGCAGATTAGCGGGAGCCTACAATGAGCAGTTCTTC
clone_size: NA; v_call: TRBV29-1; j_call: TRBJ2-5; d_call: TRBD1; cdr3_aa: CSVGRTGEETQYF; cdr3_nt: TGCAGCGTTGGCAGGACAGGGGAAGAGACCCAGTACTTC
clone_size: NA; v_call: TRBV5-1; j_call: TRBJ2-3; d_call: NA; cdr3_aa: CASSTGLSTDTQYF; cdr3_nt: TGCGCCAGCAGCACAGGTCTTAGCACAGATACGCAGTATTTT
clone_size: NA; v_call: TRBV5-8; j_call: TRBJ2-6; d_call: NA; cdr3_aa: CASSLETGGGANVLTF; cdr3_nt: TGTGCCAGCAGCTTGGAAACAGGTGGTGGGGCCAACGTCCTGACTTTC
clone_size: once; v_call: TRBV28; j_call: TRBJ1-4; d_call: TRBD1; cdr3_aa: CASSSGQGGNEKLFF; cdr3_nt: TGTGCCAGCAGTTCGGGACAGGGAGGCAATGAAAAACTGTTTTTT
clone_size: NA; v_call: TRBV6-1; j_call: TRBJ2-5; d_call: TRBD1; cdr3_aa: CASTPGQGGLETQYF; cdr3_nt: TGTGCCAGCACCCCGGGACAGGGAGGGTTGGAGACCCAGTACTTC
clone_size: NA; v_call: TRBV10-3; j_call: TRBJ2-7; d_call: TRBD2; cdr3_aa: CAISTNHPSGSGRLDYEQYF; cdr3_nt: TGTGCCATCAGTACTAATCACCCCTCGGGTAGCGGGAGACTAGACTACGAGCAGTACTTC
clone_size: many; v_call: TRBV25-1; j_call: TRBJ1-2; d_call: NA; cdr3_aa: CASITVYGYTF; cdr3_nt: TGTGCCAGCATAACTGTCTATGGCTACACCTTC
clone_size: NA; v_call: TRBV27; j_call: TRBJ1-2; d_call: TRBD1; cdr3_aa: CASRLGGGYGYTF; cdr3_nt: TGTGCCAGCAGGTTAGGGGGCGGCTATGGCTACACCTTC
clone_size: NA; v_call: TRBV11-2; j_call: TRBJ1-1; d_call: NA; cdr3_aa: CASTTTVNTEAFF; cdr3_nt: TGTGCCAGCACCACGACAGTGAACACTGAAGCTTTCTTT
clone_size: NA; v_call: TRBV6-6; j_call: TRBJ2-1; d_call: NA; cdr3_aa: CASSPLTEQFF; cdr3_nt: TGTGCCAGCAGTCCACTAACTGAGCAGTTCTTC
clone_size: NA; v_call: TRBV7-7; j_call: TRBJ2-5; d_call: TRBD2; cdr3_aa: CASSLGGTSSSWAQYF; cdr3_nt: TGTGCTAGCAGCTTAGGGGGGACTAGCTCATCTTGGGCCCAGTACTTC
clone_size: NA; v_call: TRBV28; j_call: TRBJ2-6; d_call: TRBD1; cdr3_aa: CASKGANSGANVLTF; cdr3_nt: TGTGCCAGCAAGGGGGCCAACTCTGGGGCCAACGTCCTGACTTTC
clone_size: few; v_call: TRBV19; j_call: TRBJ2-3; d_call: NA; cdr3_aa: CASSIDREWVDTQYF; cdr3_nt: TGTGCCAGTAGTATCGATCGGGAGTGGGTAGATACGCAGTATTTT
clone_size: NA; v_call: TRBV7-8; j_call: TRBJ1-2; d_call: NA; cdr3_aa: CASSLELYGYTF; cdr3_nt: TGCGCCAGCAGCTTGGAGTTATATGGCTACACCTTC
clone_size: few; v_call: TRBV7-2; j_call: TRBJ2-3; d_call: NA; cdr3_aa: CASSSPSRTDTQYF; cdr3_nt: TGTGCCAGCAGCTCCCCTTCCCGCACAGATACGCAGTATTTT
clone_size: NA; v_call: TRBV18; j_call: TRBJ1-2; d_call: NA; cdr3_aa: CASSPAGASAYGYTF; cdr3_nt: TGTGCCAGCTCACCGGCGGGGGCGTCGGCCTATGGCTACACCTTC
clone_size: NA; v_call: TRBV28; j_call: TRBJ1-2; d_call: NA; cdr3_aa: CASSFPSRGTGYTF; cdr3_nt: TGTGCCAGCAGTTTCCCATCCCGCGGAACTGGCTACACCTTC
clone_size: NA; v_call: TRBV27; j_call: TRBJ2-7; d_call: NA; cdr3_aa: CASSLSVLVPVGQSYEQYF; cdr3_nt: TGTGCCAGCAGTTTATCCGTCCTCGTCCCGGTGGGGCAGAGCTACGAGCAGTACTTC
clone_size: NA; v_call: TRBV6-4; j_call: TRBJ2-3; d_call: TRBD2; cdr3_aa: CASSAGLSTDTQYF; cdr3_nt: TGTGCCAGCAGTGCGGGACTATCCACAGATACGCAGTATTTT
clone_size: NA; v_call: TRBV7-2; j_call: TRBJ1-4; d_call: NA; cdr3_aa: CASSLGRTNEKLFF; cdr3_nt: TGTGCCAGCAGCTTAGGGAGGACTAATGAAAAACTGTTTTTT
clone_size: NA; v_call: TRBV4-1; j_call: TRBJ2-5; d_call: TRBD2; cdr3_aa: CASSQGTSGGATSQYF; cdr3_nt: TGCGCCAGCAGCCAAGGGACTAGCGGGGGGGCAACGTCCCAGTACTTC